The rows below give T cell receptor beta chains drawn from one sample of a study of T-cell reconstitution after alpha-beta-depleted transplantation in children. TCRdb called the PCR reads again in MiXCR, with one record for every CDR3 protein. Of a few hundred thousand distinct CDR3 sequences listed, around 13% were seen once; the top ten hold approximately 5.4%. This specimen was PBMCs from the stem cell graft donor, taken from the stem cell graft. The origin of the receptors is a human donor who donated a stem cell graft to a child with combined immunodeficiency. CDR3s leave out the opening cysteine and the closing phenylalanine or tryptophan. A clone size is listed for some rows: how often the clone was seen (once, few, many), or a class if it is expanded.

>TRBV6-1|13|TRBJ2-7|few
ASGTRSSGSDEQY
>TRBV2|11|TRBJ2-3|few
AIISKGTDTQY
>TRBV4-2|14|TRBJ2-3|few
ASSQDGQGSGDTQY
>TRBV20-1|14|TRBJ2-7|few
SASHPLAGPPYEQY
>TRBV7-9|14|TRBJ2-5|few
ASSVLPQGIGETQY
>TRBV4-3|12|TRBJ2-7|-
ASSLASGCYEQY
>TRBV6-2/TRBV6-3|15|TRBJ2-3|many
ASSYGFKRGGTDTQY
>TRBV7-2|13|TRBJ2-5|-
ASSLSSGGAGTQY
>TRBV4-3|13|TRBJ2-1|few
ASSQWSYSYNEQF
>TRBV2|12|TRBJ1-1|few
ASRGVGGSTEAF
>TRBV21-1|14|TRBJ2-5|many
ASSKSSQGAGETQY
>TRBV12-3/TRBV12-4|12|TRBJ1-5|-
ASSPAGGNQPQH
>TRBV6-1|12|TRBJ2-7|-
ASSKQDTSYEQY
>TRBV7-9|15|TRBJ2-1|-
ASSLRSGGSSYNEQF
>TRBV7-9|15|TRBJ2-2|-
AIPGTSGNRNTGELF
>TRBV5-1|14|TRBJ2-3|few
ASSRTGGEGLYTQY
>TRBV5-5|12|TRBJ1-1|-
ASSLDTGNTEAF
>TRBV5-1|13|TRBJ1-2|few
ASSVKDPLNYGYT
>TRBV20-1|14|TRBJ1-2|few
SASQGPTSPNYGYT
>TRBV5-1|14|TRBJ2-3|many
ASSLYPSGSTDTQY
>TRBV6-1|12|TRBJ2-5|-
ASSRPGTGHSQY
>TRBV30|12|TRBJ2-3|many
AGKTGSSTDTQY
>TRBV20-1|14|TRBJ2-2|-
SASPRDRGRAGELF
>TRBV20-1|9|TRBJ2-1|-
SAERGDEQF
>TRBV5-1|11|TRBJ2-2|many
ASSLAYKGELF
>TRBV4-3|10|TRBJ2-1|many
ASSQTGDEQF
>TRBV12-3/TRBV12-4|12|TRBJ1-2|-
ASSLISGTGLGA
>TRBV5-1|14|TRBJ1-2|-
ASSSNTGPGDYGYT
>TRBV3-1|14|TRBJ2-2|-
ASSQTSGTNTGELF
>TRBV4-3|12|TRBJ2-7|few
ASSQAGSAYEQY
>TRBV12-3/TRBV12-4|13|TRBJ2-5|many
ASSLDADFQETQY
>TRBV10-3|13|TRBJ2-7|few
AISDGVAGSYEQY
>TRBV4-3|12|TRBJ1-5|few
ASSQDREVQPQH
>TRBV20-1|12|TRBJ2-7|-
SAYDSRSAYEQY
>TRBV6-1|16|TRBJ2-2|-
ASRGLAGGLSNTGELF
>TRBV24-1|9|TRBJ2-1|-
ATSEALEQF
>TRBV12-3/TRBV12-4|10|TRBJ2-5|few
ASGGGQETQY
>TRBV20-1|10|TRBJ2-5|-
SASAGGETQY
>TRBV11-1|16|TRBJ1-2|-
ASSLGVMGTGFRKGYT
>TRBV6-5|12|TRBJ1-6|many
ASSYSWGNSPLH
>TRBV7-2|13|TRBJ1-5|few
ASSLSHNSNQPQH
>TRBV29-1|14|TRBJ2-1|many
SVEDLTSGYINEQF
>TRBV6-4|20|TRBJ2-5|few
ASSPKAKTGGPILWYQETQY
>TRBV24-1|14|TRBJ2-5|many
ATSDFGLADQETQY
>TRBV7-2|11|TRBJ2-5|-
ASSLVQSETQY
>TRBV5-8|9|TRBJ1-1|few
ASTSTGRAF
>TRBV20-1|13|TRBJ2-7|few
SARDASGGSYEQY
>TRBV29-1|11|TRBJ2-5|-
SVAYSGSETQY
>TRBV9|13|TRBJ1-1|many
ASSVGAGSGTEAF
>TRBV20-1|12|TRBJ2-1|few
SDLDRGLNNEQF
>TRBV11-2|12|TRBJ2-3|-
ASSLVLAPDTQY
>TRBV12-3/TRBV12-4|14|TRBJ2-2|few
ASSLSTPGYIGELF
>TRBV3-1|12|TRBJ2-7|few
ASSRDTSYYEQY
>TRBV6-1|12|TRBJ2-5|many
ATRTIRATGTQY
>TRBV13|12|TRBJ2-5|-
ASSSGWQEETQY
>TRBV6-5|13|TRBJ2-4|few
ASSQGDLGAYIQY
>TRBV24-1|14|TRBJ2-1|many
ATSDPARDRGREQF
>TRBV27|14|TRBJ2-3|few
ASSHTGFRITDTQY
>TRBV5-1|12|TRBJ2-5|few
ASSLTNIAGDKY
>TRBV5-1|13|TRBJ1-3|many
ASSLDRNSGNTIY